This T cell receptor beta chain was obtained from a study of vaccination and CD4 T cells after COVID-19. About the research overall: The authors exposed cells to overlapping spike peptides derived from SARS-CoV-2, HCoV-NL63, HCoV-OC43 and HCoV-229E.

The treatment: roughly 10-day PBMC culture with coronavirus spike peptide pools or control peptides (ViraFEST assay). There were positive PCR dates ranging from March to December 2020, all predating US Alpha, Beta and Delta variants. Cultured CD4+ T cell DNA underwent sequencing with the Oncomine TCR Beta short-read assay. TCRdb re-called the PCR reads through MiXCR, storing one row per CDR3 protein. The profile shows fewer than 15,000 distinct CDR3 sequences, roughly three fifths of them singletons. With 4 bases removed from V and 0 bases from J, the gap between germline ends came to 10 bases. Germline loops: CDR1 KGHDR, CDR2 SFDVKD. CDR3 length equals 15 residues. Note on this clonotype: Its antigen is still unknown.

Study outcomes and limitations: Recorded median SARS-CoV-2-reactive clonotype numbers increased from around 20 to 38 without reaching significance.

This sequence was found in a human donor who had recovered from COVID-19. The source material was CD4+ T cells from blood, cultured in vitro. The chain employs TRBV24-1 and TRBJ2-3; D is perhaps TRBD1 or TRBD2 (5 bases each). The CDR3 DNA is TGTGCCACCAGTGACGATAGGGACAGCACAGATACGCAGTATTTT. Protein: CATSDDRDSTDTQYF.